These T cell receptor beta chains were read from a single sample in a study of lymphopenia after photon versus proton radiotherapy. Generated by immunoSEQ multiplex PCR, the TCRdb table keeps only in-frame clones and is missing some. The repertoire consists of roughly 12,000 clones, with around 89% occurring once and the leading ten covering 3% to 4%. The source was peripheral blood, collected from a patient treated with photon-based radiotherapy. The receptors come from a man aged 60 to 69 with pancreatic cancer. Both conserved end residues are part of each CDR3. A D gene is named only where the DNA matches it firmly. Some rows have no size entry. The others give once, few or many, or a class for an expanded clone.

d_call	v_call	j_call	clone_size	cdr3_nt	cdr3_aa
-	TRBV30	TRBJ2-7	-	TGTGCCTGGGCCCGGACAGAGACATCCTACGAGCAGTACTTC	CAWARTETSYEQYF
-	TRBV5-1	TRBJ1-1	-	TGCGCCAGCAGTTTTGAGGGACTTGACGGCACTGAAGCTTTCTTT	CASSFEGLDGTEAFF
-	TRBV19	TRBJ2-1	once	TGTGCCAGTAGTCGGGGTTTCACCTACAATGAGCAGTTCTTC	CASSRGFTYNEQFF
-	TRBV6-6	TRBJ2-7	-	TGTGCCAGCAGACCTTGGGGGACGGGTCATGAAGAGCAGTACTTC	CASRPWGTGHEEQYF
-	TRBV19	TRBJ1-1	-	TGTGCCAGTAGTATATGGGGGAGCACTGAAGCTTTCTTT	CASSIWGSTEAFF
-	TRBV4-1	TRBJ2-3	-	TGCGCCAGCAGCCAAGCGGCTAATACGCAGTATTTT	CASSQAANTQYF
-	TRBV6-5	TRBJ2-7	-	TGTGCCAGCAGTTTAGAGCAACCTCTCACCTACGAGCAGTACTTC	CASSLEQPLTYEQYF
-	TRBV6-1	TRBJ1-1	-	TGTGCCAGCAGTGAACGGGCCTTGAACACTGAAGCTTTCTTT	CASSERALNTEAFF
-	TRBV7-2	TRBJ1-2	-	TGTGCCAGCAGCGACGAACTCTATGGCTACACCTTC	CASSDELYGYTF
-	TRBV10-1	TRBJ1-1	few	TGCGCCACACGCGTCACTGAAGCTTTCTTT	CATRVTEAFF
-	TRBV9	TRBJ1-4	-	TGTGCCAGCAGCAAAACGAACTTAGGTGAAAAACTGTTTTTT	CASSKTNLGEKLFF
-	TRBV7-9	TRBJ1-1	few	TGTGCCAGCGGGGGGTACGGGACGGTGGCTTTCTTT	CASGGYGTVAFF
TRBD2	TRBV11-2	TRBJ2-7	-	TGTGCCAGCAGCTCCAGGACTAGCGGGGAGATCCTAAGAGGCGAGCAGTACTTC	CASSSRTSGEILRGEQYF
-	TRBV12-5	TRBJ1-5	-	TGTGCTAGTGGTTTGTTTCAGCCCCAGCATTTT	CASGLFQPQHF
TRBD1	TRBV25-1	TRBJ2-5	-	TGTGCCAGCAGTGCGCGACAGGGGGGAAAGACCCAGTACTTC	CASSARQGGKTQYF
-	TRBV5-1	TRBJ2-3	-	TGTGCCAGCAGCCCGCCCCGGACTAGCACAGATACGCAGTATTTT	CASSPPRTSTDTQYF
-	TRBV7-9	TRBJ2-3	-	TGTGCCAGCAGCCCTTCCCGCCGTCATTGGGATACGCAGTATTTT	CASSPSRRHWDTQYF
-	TRBV7-2	TRBJ2-7	once	TGTGCCAGCAGCTTAGCCAGGGTCGAGCAGTACTTC	CASSLARVEQYF
-	TRBV2	TRBJ1-2	-	TGTGCCAGCAGTGAGTACGATGGCTACACCTTC	CASSEYDGYTF
-	TRBV21-1	TRBJ2-2	-	TGTGCCAGCAGCAAAGCAGGCGGGAGCGGGGGGCCGGCGAGCACCGGGGAGCTGTTTTTT	CASSKAGGSGGPASTGELFF
-	TRBV6-5	TRBJ1-4	-	TGTGCCAGCAGTTACTCCAATGGGGGCGAAAAACTGTTTTTT	CASSYSNGGEKLFF
-	TRBV7-2	TRBJ2-1	-	TGTGCCAGCAGCTTTCAAGCTGGGGGCCAGAATGAGCAGTTCTTC	CASSFQAGGQNEQFF
-	TRBV7-4	TRBJ2-7	-	TGTGCCAGCAGCTCCTCCTGCCCCTACGAGCAGTACTTC	CASSSSCPYEQYF
TRBD2	TRBV2	TRBJ2-7	-	TGTGCCAGCAGCGGGGGGGCCGAGCAGTACTTC	CASSGGAEQYF
TRBD1	TRBV18	TRBJ1-1	-	TGTGCCAGCTCAGGACAGGCGAACACTGAAGCTTTCTTT	CASSGQANTEAFF
-	TRBV7-2	TRBJ2-5	-	TGTGCCAGCAGCTTAGGGGGGGGCCTTCAAGAGACCCAGTACTTC	CASSLGGGLQETQYF
-	TRBV29-1	TRBJ2-1	-	TGCAGCGTTGTGGCGACCGGCACGGATGAGCAGTTCTTC	CSVVATGTDEQFF